The clone carrying this T cell receptor (beta chain) was seen a handful of times. No antigen is known for it. The data are from a study of beta chain features in type 1 diabetes. Study findings and constraints: Lower insertion and higher deletion counts appeared at VDJ junctions in type 1 diabetes patients.

CDR1 is SGHTA and CDR2 is FQGNSA in the germline V gene. V lost 5 bases to trimming and J lost 5 bases, with 12 bases between them. CDR3 size: 14 residues. The authors reverse transcribed all of the isolated RNA, so sequencing captured expressed TCRB transcripts. Measured with immunoSEQ multiplex PCR; TCRdb has only the in-frame clones, and not every one. The sample lists over 500,000 clones, around 15% occurring once. The rearrangement links TRBV7-2 to TRBJ1-4, with D unresolved. The sequencing input was naive CD4+ T cells from blood. The sequence was collected from a man in his late teens or twenties in good health. CDR3 amino acids: CASSPGPSNEKLFF. The CDR3 DNA is TGTGCCAGCAGCCCAGGTCCCTCAAATGAAAAACTGTTTTTT.